This entry describes one TCR beta chain. Its antigen is currently unknown. This sample also contains other DNA sequences that code for the same CDR3. The sample belongs to a study of cytomegalovirus exposure and HLA in healthy donors. Study at large: From HLA-typed donors, an early data release held around 80 million unique TCRs. Findings and limits, study-wide: There were reportedly fewer N-insertions in an Asian-associated ancestry cluster than the roughly 680-donor mean, in a later analysis.

The PCR used 60 Vbeta and 13 Jbeta primers. TCRdb keeps only in-frame clones here, not all; method: immunoSEQ multiplex PCR. The sample contains 160,000 or so clones, under 85% of which appear only once. Sequenced input: PBMCs. The source is a human donor in good health.

The DNA of the CDR3 is TGCGCCAGCAGCTTGGGGAGGGTTCAAGAGACCCAGTACTTC. Translating it yields CASSLGRVQETQYF. This chain joins TRBV5-1 and TRBJ2-5; D may be TRBD2 (6 bases). Germline loops: CDR1 SGHRS, CDR2 YFSETQ. The V and J ends lost 0 bases and 2 bases respectively, with 8 bases between them. The CDR3 extends over 14 amino acids.